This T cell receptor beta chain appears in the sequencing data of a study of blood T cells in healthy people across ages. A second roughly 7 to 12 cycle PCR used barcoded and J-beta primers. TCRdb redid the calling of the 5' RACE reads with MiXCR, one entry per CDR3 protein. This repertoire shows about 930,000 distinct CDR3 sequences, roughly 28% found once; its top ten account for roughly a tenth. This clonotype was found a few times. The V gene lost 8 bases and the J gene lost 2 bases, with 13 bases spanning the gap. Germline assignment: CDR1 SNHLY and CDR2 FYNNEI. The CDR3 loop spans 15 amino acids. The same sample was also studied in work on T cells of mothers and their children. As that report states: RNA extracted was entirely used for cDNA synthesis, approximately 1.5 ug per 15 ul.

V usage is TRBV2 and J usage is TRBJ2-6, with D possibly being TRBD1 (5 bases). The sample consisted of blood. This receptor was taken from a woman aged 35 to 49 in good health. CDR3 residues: CASGQGNPGANVLTF. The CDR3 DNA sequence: TGTGCCAGCGGCCAGGGAAACCCTGGGGCCAACGTCCTGACTTTC.